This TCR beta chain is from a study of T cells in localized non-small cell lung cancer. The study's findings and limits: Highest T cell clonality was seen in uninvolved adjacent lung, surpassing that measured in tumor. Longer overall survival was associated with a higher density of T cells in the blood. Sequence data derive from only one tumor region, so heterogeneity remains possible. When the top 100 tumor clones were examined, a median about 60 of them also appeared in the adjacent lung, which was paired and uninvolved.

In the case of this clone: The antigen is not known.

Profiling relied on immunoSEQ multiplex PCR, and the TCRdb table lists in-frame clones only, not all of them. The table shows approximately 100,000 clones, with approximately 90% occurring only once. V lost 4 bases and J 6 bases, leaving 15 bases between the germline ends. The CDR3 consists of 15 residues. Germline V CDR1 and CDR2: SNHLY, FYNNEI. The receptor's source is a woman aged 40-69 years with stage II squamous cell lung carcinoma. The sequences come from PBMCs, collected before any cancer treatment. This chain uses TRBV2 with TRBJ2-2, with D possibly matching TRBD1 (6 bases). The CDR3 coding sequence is TGTGCCAGCAGTGGACAGGCGGCGGTCCCCGGGGAGCTGTTTTTT. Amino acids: CASSGQAAVPGELFF.